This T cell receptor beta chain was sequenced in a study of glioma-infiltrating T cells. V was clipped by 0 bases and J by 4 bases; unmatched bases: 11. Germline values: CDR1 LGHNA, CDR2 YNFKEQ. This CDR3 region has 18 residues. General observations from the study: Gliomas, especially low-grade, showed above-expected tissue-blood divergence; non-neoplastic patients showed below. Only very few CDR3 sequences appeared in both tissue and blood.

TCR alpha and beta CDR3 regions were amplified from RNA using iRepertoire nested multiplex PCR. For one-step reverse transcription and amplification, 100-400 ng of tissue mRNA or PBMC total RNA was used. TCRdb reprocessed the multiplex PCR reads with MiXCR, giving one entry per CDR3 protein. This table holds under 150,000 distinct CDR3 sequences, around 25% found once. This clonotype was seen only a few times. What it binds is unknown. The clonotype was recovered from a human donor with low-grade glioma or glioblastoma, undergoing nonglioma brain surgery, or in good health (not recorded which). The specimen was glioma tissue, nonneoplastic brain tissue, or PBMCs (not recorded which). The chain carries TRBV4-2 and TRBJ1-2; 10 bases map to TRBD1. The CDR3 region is CASSQDRVPGQGSYGYTF. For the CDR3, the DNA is TGTGCCAGCAGCCAAGATAGGGTACCGGGACAGGGGTCCTATGGCTACACCTTC.